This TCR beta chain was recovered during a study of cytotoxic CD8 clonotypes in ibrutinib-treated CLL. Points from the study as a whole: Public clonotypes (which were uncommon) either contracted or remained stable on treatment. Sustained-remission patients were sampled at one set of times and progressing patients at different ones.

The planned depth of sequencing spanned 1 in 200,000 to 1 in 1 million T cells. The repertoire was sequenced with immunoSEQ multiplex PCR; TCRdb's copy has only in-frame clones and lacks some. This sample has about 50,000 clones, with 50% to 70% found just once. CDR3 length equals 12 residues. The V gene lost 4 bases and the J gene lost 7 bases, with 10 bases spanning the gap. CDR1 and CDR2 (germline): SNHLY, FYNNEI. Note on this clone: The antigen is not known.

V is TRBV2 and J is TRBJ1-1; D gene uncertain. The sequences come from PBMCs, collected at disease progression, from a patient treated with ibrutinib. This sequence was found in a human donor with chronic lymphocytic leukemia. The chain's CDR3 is CASSVQSDEAFF. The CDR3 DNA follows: TGTGCCAGCAGTGTTCAGTCCGATGAAGCTTTCTTT.